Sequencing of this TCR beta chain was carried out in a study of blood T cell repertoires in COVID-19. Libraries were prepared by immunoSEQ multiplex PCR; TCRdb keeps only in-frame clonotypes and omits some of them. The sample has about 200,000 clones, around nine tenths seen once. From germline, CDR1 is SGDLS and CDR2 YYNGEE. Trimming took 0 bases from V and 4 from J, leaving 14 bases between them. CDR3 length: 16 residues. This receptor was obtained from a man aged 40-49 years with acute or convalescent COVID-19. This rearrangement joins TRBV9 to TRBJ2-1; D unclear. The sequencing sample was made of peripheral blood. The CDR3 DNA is TGTGCCAGCAGCGTAGAAGAAAACAGACCATACAATGAGCAGTTCTTC. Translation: CASSVEENRPYNEQFF.